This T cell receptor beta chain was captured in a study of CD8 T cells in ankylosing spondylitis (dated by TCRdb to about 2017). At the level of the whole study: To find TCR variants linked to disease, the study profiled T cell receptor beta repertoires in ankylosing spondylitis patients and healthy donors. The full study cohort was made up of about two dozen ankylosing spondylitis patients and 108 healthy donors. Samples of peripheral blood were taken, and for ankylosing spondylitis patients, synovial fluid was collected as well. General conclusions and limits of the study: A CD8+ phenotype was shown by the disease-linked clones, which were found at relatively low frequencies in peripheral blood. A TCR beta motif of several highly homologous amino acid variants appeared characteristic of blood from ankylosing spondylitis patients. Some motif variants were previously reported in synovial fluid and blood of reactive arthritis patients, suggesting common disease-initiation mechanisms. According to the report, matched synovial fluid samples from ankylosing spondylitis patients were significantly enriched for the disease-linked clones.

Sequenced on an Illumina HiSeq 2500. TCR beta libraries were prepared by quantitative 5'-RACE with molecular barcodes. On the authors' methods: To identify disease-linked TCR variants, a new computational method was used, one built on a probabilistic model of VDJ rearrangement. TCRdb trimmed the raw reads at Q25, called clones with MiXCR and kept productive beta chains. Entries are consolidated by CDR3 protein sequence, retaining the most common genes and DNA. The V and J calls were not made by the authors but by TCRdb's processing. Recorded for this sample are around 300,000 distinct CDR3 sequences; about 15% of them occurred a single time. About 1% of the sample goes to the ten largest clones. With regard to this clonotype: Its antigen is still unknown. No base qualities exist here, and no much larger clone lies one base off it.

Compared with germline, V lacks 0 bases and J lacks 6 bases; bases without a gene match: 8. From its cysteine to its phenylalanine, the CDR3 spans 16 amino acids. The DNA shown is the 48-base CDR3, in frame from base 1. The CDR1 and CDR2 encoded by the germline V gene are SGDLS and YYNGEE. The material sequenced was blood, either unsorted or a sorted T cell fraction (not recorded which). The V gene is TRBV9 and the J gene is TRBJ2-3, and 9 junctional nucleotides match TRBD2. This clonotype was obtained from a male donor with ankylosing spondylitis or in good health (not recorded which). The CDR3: CASSVGATSGYDTQYF. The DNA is TGTGCCAGCAGCGTAGGGGCTACTAGCGGGTACGATACGCAGTATTTT.